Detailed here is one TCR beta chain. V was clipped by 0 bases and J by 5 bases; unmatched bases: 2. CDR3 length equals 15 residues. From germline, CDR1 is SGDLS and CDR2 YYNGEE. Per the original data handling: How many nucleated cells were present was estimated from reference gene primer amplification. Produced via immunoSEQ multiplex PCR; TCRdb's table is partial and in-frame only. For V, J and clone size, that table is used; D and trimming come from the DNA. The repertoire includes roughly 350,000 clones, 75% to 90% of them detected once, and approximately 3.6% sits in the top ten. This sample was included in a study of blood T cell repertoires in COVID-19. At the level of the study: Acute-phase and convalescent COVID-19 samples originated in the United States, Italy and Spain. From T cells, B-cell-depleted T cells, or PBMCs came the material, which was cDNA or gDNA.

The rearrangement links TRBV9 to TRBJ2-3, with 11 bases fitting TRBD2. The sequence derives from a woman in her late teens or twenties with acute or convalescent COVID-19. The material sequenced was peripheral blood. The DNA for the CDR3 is TGTGCCAGCAGCGTAGTCGGGACTAGCGGAGATACGCAGTATTTT. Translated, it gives CASSVVGTSGDTQYF.